Presented here are 18 T cell receptor beta chains from one specimen sequenced in a study of CD8+CD57+ T cells in acquired aplastic anemia. Template material for TCR beta VDJ and CDR3 profiling consisted of genomic DNA. TCRdb fed the reads into MiXCR, producing one record per CDR3 protein. The sample comprises 150,000 to 200,000 distinct CDR3 sequences, less than 65% of which are singletons, and 46% rests with the top ten. Sequencing used sorted CD4+, CD8+, or CD8+CD57+ T cells (not recorded which) from PBMCs. Receptors originate from a human donor with severe aplastic anemia or a healthy control (not recorded which).

This clonotype appeared once. The chain combines TRBV20-1 with TRBJ1-6; 7 bases align to TRBD1. Trimming at V came to 4 bases and at J to 7 bases, leaving 10 bases not matched to a gene. The CDR3 covers 15 residues. Germline V gene data show CDR1 as DFQATT and CDR2 as SNEGSKA (reference sequence). As DNA, the CDR3 is TGCAGTGCTATTATCGCGGACAGGCCGAATTCACCCCTCCACTTT. Translating gives CSAIIADRPNSPLHF.

The V gene is TRBV4-2, the J gene TRBJ2-7, with unresolved D. CDR3 length: 13 residues. Trimming pared 2 bases from V and 2 bases from J, leaving 7 bases between. In germline, CDR1 is LGHNA, CDR2 YNFKEQ. The CDR3 DNA is TGTGCCAGCAGCCAATCCGAGACCTACGAGCAGTACTTC. Amino acid sequence: CASSQSETYEQYF.

This clonotype has just one count. V usage is TRBV20-1 and J usage is TRBJ2-7; D might be TRBD1 (5 bases). This CDR3 contains 14 residues. The V gene's germline CDR1 is DFQATT and CDR2 SNEGSKA (reference sequence). The germline V and J ends were trimmed by 0 bases and 2 bases, with 11 bases remaining between them. Written as DNA, the CDR3 is TGCAGTGCTAGAGATGATCAGGGAACCTACGAGCAGTACTTC. Protein: CSARDDQGTYEQYF.

The chain recombines TRBV2 with TRBJ2-1; no firm D call. Germline values: CDR1 SNHLY, CDR2 FYNNEI. Trimming stripped 1 base from V and 0 bases from J, with 7 bases between. CDR3 size: 15 residues. This CDR3 reads CASSEVGASYNEQFF. In DNA, the CDR3 is TGTGCCAGCAGTGAAGTGGGCGCCTCCTACAATGAGCAGTTCTTC. Supplemented by reference TRBV2 and TRBJ2-1, the full variable domain reads EPEVTQTPSHQVTQMGQEVILRCVPISNHLYFYWYRQILGQKVEFLVSFYNNEISEKSEIFDDQFSVERPDGSNFTLKIRSTKLEDSAMYFCASSEVGASYNEQFFGPGTRLTVL.

On this clonotype: Just one base apart from a much larger clone, this may be a read error. The chain uses TRBV25-1 and TRBJ2-7, with 7 bases identical to TRBD1. The germline CDR1 and CDR2 sequences are MGHDK and SYGVNS. The trim removed 1 base at V and 7 bases at J, leaving 16 bases unmatched. This CDR3 is 17 amino acids long. The CDR3 region has the DNA TGTGCCAGCAGTGAATTGGGACAGACAGAATCATACAATGAGCAGTACTTC. As protein: CASSELGQTESYNEQYF.

The chain couples TRBV7-9 to TRBJ2-5, with D tentatively TRBD2 (5 bases). With 8 bases removed from V and 2 bases from J, the gap between germline ends came to 12 bases. There are 13 residues in the CDR3. The germline V gene has CDR1 SEHNR and CDR2 FQNEAQ (reference sequence). For the CDR3, the DNA is TGTGCCAGCGGCCCAACGGGGCAAGAGACCCAGTACTTC. It translates to CASGPTGQETQYF.

V usage is TRBV9 and J usage is TRBJ1-4; D is possibly TRBD1 (5 bases). This CDR3 is 14 amino acids long. CDR1 and CDR2 from the germline V gene are SGDLS and YYNGEE. V lost 4 bases and J lost 10, with 17 bases in between. The CDR3 protein is CASSPGAGDGKLFF. As DNA, the CDR3 is TGTGCCAGCAGCCCAGGTGCGGGGGATGGAAAACTGTTTTTT.

In this sample, this clonotype turned up once. The germline gene is not matched at one end of the junction; a read error may be the cause. This chain links TRBV7-2 with TRBJ2-5, with unresolved D. This CDR3 has 13 amino acids. The V gene's germline CDR1 is SGHTA and CDR2 FQGNSA. The chain's CDR3 is CASSLVKQENQYF. In DNA, the CDR3 is TGTGCCAGCAGCTTAGTGAAGCAAGAGAACCAGTACTTC.

In regard to this clonotype: No conserved phenylalanine or tryptophan ends this CDR3, so it is likely a read error. J is TRBJ2-7 and V is TRBV25-1; possible D gene TRBD1, 5 bases. This CDR3 region has 14 residues. Germline assignment: CDR1 MGHDK and CDR2 SYGVNS. The CDR3, as DNA: TGTGCCAGCAGTTTAGAGACAGCCTCCCACGAGCAGTACCTC. Translated, it gives CASSLETASHEQYL.

This clonotype was detected only once. The CDR3 carries no conserved terminal phenylalanine or tryptophan, so it likely arises from a read error. The J gene is TRBJ2-7, the V gene TRBV5-1, with TRBD2 identical over 14 bases. V trimming: 2 bases; J trimming: 3 bases; junction bases outside the gene matches: 1. The CDR3 runs 15 residues. CDR1 and CDR2 from the germline V gene are SGHRS and YFSETQ. CDR3 protein: CASSLGLAGGYEQYS. The CDR3 region has the DNA TGCGCCAGCAGCTTAGGACTAGCGGGGGGCTACGAGCAGTACTCC.

This clonotype was counted ten times or more. Germline and junction disagree at one end, which may indicate a read error. V is TRBV19 and J is TRBJ2-5; no reliable D call. The CDR3 consists of 10 residues. Germline loops: CDR1 LNHDA, CDR2 SQIVND (reference sequence). CDR3 loop: CASTSENQYF. CDR3 nucleotides: TGTGCCAGTACATCCGAGAACCAGTACTTC.

The table lists this clonotype with many counts. V usage is TRBV6-5 and J usage is TRBJ1-6; D may be TRBD1 (5 bases). Trimming cost V 2 bases and J 6 bases, with 8 bases left between them. The germline gives CDR1 MNHEY, CDR2 SVGAGI. This CDR3 is 14 amino acids long. The CDR3 nucleotides read TGTGCCAGCAGTTACGGGACCTTTAATTCACCCCTCCACTTT. Protein sequence: CASSYGTFNSPLHF.

This sequence joins TRBV5-4 and TRBJ2-7; 8 positions match TRBD1. Germline CDR1 SGHNT, CDR2 YYREEE (reference sequence). Trimming cost V 5 bases and J 3 bases; bases outside gene matches: 10. This CDR3 region has 15 residues. For the CDR3, the DNA is TGTGCCAGCAGGGGCAGGGGGCCCCGGAGCTACGAGCAGTACTTC. Amino acids: CASRGRGPRSYEQYF.

A single count supports this clonotype. The germline gene is not matched at one end of the junction; a read error may be the cause. V is TRBV7-3 and J is TRBJ1-1; D not certain. The CDR3 is made up of 15 amino acids. The germline V gene encodes CDR1 SGHTA and CDR2 FQGTGA. The CDR3 region is CASSLLSLRATGALF. The DNA for the CDR3 is TGTGCCAGCAGCTTACTCTCTCTACGGGCGACCGGAGCTCTCTTT. Combining the CDR3 with reference TRBV7-3 and TRBJ1-1 gives the whole variable domain GAGVSQTPSNKVTEKGKYVELRCDPISGHTALYWYRQSLGQGPEFLIYFQGTGAADDSGLPNDRFFAVRPEGSVSTLKIQRTERGDSAVYLCASSLLSLRATGALFGQGTRLTVV.

The chain employs TRBV12-3 or TRBV12-4 and TRBJ2-7, with TRBD1 matching 7 bases. With V trimmed by 5 bases and J by 2 bases, 9 bases remained unmatched. The CDR3 is made up of 15 amino acids. CDR3 protein: CASSPRDRTTYEQYF. As DNA, the CDR3 is TGTGCCAGCAGTCCCCGGGACAGAACAACCTACGAGCAGTACTTC.

The rearrangement uses TRBV11-2 and TRBJ2-6, with D perhaps matching TRBD1 (6 bases). The CDR3 contains 19 residues. CDR1 and CDR2 (germline): SGHAT, FQNNGV. Trimming took 1 base from V and 1 from J, leaving 17 bases between them. DNA of the CDR3: TGTGCCAGCAGCTTAGGCAGGGGCAGGGTCCGATCTGGGGCCAACGTCCTGACTTTC. Translating gives CASSLGRGRVRSGANVLTF.

The chain employs TRBV11-1 and TRBJ2-3; 10 positions agree with TRBD2. The CDR3 covers 17 residues. Germline values: CDR1 SGHAT, CDR2 FQDESV (reference sequence). Germline trimming cut 1 base from V and 6 bases from J; bases unmatched to any gene: 10. CDR3 nucleotides: TGTGCCAGCAGCTTAGTCCCCCGGACTAGCGGAGGGGATACGCAGTATTTT. Translating it yields CASSLVPRTSGGDTQYF.

The rearrangement joins TRBV25-1 to TRBJ2-7, with 9 bases lining up with TRBD1. CDR3 length: 14 residues. The V gene end was trimmed by 1 base and the J gene end by 3 bases; junction bases not matched to a gene: 1. CDR1 MGHDK and CDR2 SYGVNS come from the germline V gene. Here the CDR3 DNA reads TGTGCCAGCAGTGAATGGGGACAGGGCTACGAGCAGTACTTC. Its translation: CASSEWGQGYEQYF.